This T cell receptor (beta chain) was sequenced during a study of T cells in Graves' hyperthyroidism and ophthalmopathy. Study-level points and caveats: Patients with ophthalmopathy were separated from those with stable hyperthyroidism by a 13 V-J model. Researchers found most expanded thyroid clonotypes above 0.001 in blood as well.

This clonotype was counted ten times or more. Its antigen remains unidentified. A read error may produce the germline difference seen at one junction end. This sample holds PBMCs from approximately 10 ml fresh peripheral blood. Amplified TCR beta CDR3 regions came from RNA transcripts. The primer set for the first-round RT-PCR of the TCR CDR3 was HTBI. Via MiXCR, TCRdb re-called the multiplex PCR reads, giving one row per CDR3 protein. The repertoire holds about 350,000 distinct CDR3 sequences, with 15% to 20% as singletons. Germline-derived CDR1 and CDR2 are KGHSH and LQKENI. CDR3 length equals 13 residues.

Source material: blood. V gene TRBV18 combines with J gene TRBJ1-5; D not certain. This TCR derives from a woman in her forties with Graves' ophthalmopathy. CDR3 DNA: TGCGCCAGCAGCAGAGGTGGGGATCAGCCCCAGCATTTT. Its protein product is CASSRGGDQPQHF.